This T cell receptor (beta chain) was recorded in a study of human T cells and chemical hapten exposure. Study context: Minor volume differences among pooled libraries chiefly drove per-sample TCR yield variation.

This clonotype appeared a few times. As for time point: patch test 2, 6 weeks after DPC sensitization. The treatment here: therapeutic diphenylcyclopropenone sensitization with weekly scalp DPC. The library gave individual cDNA molecules unique molecular identifiers. Original analysis: Per sample, the median was 95,638 TCRs, with values from approximately 25,000 to 650,000. Each CDR3 protein is one row after TCRdb ran MiXCR on the RACE reads. It is TCRdb's table, rather than the study itself, that gives the V and J calls and clone size. The profile shows about 350,000 distinct CDR3 sequences, nearly 6.5% of them singletons. This receptor was identified in a young woman with alopecia areata. Some clones in this sample may be carry-over from other donors' samples. The source was whole blood, collected in connection with sensitization to the hapten diphenylcyclopropenone (DPC).

CDR3 bases: TGTGCCAGCAGCCAAATCAGGGGGCCGGGCACAGATACGCAGTATTTT. Translation gives CASSQIRGPGTDTQYF. The chain uses TRBV14 and TRBJ2-3, with 8 nucleotides matching TRBD1. V lost 2 bases and J lost 1; bases outside the gene matches: 5. Germline-derived CDR1 and CDR2 are SGHDN and FVKESK. CDR3 size: 16 residues.